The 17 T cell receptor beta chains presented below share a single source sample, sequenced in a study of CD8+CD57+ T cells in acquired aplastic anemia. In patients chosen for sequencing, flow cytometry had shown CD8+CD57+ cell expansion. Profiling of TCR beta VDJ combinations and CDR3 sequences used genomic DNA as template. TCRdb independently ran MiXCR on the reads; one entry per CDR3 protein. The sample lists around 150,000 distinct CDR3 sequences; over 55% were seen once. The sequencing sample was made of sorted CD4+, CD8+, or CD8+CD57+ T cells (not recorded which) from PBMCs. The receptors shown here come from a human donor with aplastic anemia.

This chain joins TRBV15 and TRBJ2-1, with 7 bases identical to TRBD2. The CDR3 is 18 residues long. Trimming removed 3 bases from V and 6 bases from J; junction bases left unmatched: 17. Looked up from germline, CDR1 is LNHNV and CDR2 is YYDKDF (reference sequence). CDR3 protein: CATSRASLLAANANEQFF. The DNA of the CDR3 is TGTGCCACCAGCAGGGCCTCTCTCCTAGCGGCGAATGCCAATGAGCAGTTCTTC.

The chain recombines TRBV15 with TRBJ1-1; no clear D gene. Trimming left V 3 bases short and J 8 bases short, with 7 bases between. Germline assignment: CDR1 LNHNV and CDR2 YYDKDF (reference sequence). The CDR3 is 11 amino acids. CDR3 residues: CATSRGREAFF. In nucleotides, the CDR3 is TGTGCCACCAGCAGGGGGAGGGAAGCTTTCTTT.

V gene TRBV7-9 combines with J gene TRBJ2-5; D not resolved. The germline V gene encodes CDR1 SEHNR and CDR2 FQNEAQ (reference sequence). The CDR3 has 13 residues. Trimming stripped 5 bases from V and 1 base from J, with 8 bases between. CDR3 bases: TGTGCCAGCAGCCAGGACGGCCAAGAGACCCAGTACTTC. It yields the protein CASSQDGQETQYF.

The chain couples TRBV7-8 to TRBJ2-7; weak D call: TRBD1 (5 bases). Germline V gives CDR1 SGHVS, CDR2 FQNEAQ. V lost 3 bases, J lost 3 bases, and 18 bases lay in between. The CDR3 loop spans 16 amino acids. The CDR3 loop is CASSFPQDTAFYEQYF. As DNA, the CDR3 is TGTGCCAGCAGCTTTCCCCAGGACACGGCCTTCTACGAGCAGTACTTC.

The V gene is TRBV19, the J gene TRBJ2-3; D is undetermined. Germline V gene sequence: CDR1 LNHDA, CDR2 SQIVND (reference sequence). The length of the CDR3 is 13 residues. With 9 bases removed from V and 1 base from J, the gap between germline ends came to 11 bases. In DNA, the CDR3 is TGTGCCAGCAGCCGGACCGGCACAGATACGCAGTATTTT. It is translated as CASSRTGTDTQYF.

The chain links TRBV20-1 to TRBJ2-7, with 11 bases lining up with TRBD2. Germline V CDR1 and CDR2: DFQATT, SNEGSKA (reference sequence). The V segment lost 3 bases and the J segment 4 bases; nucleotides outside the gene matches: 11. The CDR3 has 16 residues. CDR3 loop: CSASPLLAGGIYEQYF. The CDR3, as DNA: TGCAGTGCTAGCCCTTTGTTAGCGGGGGGGATATACGAGCAGTACTTC.

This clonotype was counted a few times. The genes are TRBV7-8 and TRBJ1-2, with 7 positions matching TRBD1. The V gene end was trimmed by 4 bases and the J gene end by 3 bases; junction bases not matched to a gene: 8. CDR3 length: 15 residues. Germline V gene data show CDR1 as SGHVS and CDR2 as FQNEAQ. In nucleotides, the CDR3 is TGTGCCAGCAGCTCTGGGACAGCGAACCACTATGGCTACACCTTC. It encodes CASSSGTANHYGYTF.

The CDR3 loop is CSASLVDRAFF. CDR3 nucleotide sequence: TGCAGTGCTAGCCTCGTGGACCGAGCTTTCTTT. The rearrangement links TRBV20-1 to TRBJ1-1; D gene uncertain. Trimming left V 3 bases short and J 10 bases short, with 12 bases between. The length of the CDR3 is 11 residues. In germline, CDR1 is DFQATT, CDR2 SNEGSKA (reference sequence).

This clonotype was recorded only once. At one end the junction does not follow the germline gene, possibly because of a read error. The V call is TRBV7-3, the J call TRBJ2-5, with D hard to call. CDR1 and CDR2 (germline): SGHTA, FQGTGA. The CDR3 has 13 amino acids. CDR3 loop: CASSVTVGETQYF. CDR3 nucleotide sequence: TGTGCCAGCAGCGTAACAGTGGGGGAGACCCAGTACTTC.

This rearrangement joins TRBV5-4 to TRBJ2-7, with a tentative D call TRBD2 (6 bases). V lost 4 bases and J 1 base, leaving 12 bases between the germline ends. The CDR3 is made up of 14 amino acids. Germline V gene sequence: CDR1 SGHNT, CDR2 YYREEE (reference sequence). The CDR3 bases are TGTGCCAGCAGCGGGGTACTAGCTTCCTACGAGCAGTACTTC. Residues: CASSGVLASYEQYF.

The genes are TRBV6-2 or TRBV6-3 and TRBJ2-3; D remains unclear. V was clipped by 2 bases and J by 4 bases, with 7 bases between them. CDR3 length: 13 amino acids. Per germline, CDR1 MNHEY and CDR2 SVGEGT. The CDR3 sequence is CASSYGGADTQYF. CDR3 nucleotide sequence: TGTGCCAGCAGTTACGGTGGGGCAGATACGCAGTATTTT.

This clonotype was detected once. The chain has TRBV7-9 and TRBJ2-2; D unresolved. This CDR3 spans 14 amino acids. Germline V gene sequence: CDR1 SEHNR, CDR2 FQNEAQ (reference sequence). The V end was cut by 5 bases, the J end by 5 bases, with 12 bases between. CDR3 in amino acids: CASSPKKETGELFF. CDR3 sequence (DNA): TGTGCCAGCAGCCCTAAAAAGGAGACCGGGGAGCTGTTTTTT.

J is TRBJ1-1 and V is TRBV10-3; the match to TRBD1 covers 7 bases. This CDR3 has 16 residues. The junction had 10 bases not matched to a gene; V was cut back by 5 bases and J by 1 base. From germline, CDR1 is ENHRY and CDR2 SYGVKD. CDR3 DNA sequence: TGTGCCATCAGTCAACAGGGGAGGTGGGGGAACACTGAAGCTTTCTTT. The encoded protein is CAISQQGRWGNTEAFF.

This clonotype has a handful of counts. DNA of the CDR3: TGCAGTGAAGCGCAAGAGAAGGAGCAGTACGTC. It yields the protein CSEAQEKEQYV. The chain uses TRBV20-1 and TRBJ2-7; no firm D call. Trimming stripped 7 bases from V and 7 bases from J, with 14 bases between. Per the germline V gene, CDR1 is DFQATT and CDR2 is SNEGSKA (reference sequence). The CDR3 is 11 amino acids.

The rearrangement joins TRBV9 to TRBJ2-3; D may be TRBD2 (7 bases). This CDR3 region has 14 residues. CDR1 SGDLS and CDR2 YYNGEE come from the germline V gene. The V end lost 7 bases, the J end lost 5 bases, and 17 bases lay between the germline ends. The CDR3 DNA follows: TGTGCCAGCGAGGGGGGGGAGGCGGGAGATACGCAGTATTTT. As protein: CASEGGEAGDTQYF. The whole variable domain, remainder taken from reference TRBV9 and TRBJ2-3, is DSGVTQTPKHLITATGQRVTLRCSPRSGDLSVYWYQQSLDQGLQFLIQYYNGEERAKGNILERFSAQQFPDLHSELNLSSLELGDSALYFCASEGGEAGDTQYFGPGTRLTVL.

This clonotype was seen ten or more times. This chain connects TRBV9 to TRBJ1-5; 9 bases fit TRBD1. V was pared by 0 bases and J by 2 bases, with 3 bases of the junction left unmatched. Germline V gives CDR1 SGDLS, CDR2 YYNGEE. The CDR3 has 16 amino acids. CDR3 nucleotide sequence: TGTGCCAGCAGCGTAGGGACAGGGGTGGGCAATCAGCCCCAGCATTTT. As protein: CASSVGTGVGNQPQHF.

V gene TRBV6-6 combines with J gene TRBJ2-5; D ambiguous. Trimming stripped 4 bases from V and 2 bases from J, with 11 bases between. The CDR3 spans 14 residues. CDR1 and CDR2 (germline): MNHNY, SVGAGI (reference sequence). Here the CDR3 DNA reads TGTGCCAGCAGTTCCGCCCAGCGTCAAGAGACCCAGTACTTC. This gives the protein CASSSAQRQETQYF.